This T cell receptor (beta chain) was captured in a study of cytomegalovirus exposure and HLA in healthy donors. General study findings and limits: DRB1 had the most TCR associations and HLA-C the fewest, a later analysis found, with rates varying by HLA locus. Cytomegalovirus association was listed for around 170 TCR beta chains.

As to this clone: What it binds is not known.

Germline trimming cut 2 bases from V and 8 bases from J; bases unmatched to any gene: 6. The CDR3 sequence is 15 residues long. The germline gives CDR1 MNHNS, CDR2 SASEGT. The PCR made use of 60 Vbeta and 13 Jbeta primers. Produced via immunoSEQ multiplex PCR; TCRdb's table is partial and in-frame only. The repertoire includes over 150,000 clones, roughly 80% of them detected once, and nearly 2.5% sits in the top ten. The chain has TRBV6-1 and TRBJ1-4, with 9 bases that match TRBD1. This receptor was obtained from a male donor in good health and CMV-seronegative. The sequencing sample was made of PBMCs. The CDR3 is CASSEWDRVTEKLFF. The CDR3 nucleotides read TGTGCCAGCAGTGAATGGGACAGGGTTACGGAAAAACTGTTTTTT.